Below, 9 T cell receptor beta chains from the same sample are listed, as sequenced in a study of regulatory T cells in long-lasting Graves disease. iRepertoire HTBI primers and Arm-PCR of CDR3 regions built TCR beta libraries. TCRdb used MiXCR to reprocess the multiplex PCR reads, holding one entry per CDR3 protein. The table lists 440,000 or so distinct CDR3 sequences, 16% of them singletons, with around 11% in the top ten. Time point indicated: newly diagnosed GD, antithyroid drugs for less than 3 months. Isolated PBMC RNA provided the starting material for the TCR library. This same sample was also part of a study on T cells in Graves' hyperthyroidism and ophthalmopathy.

The source material was peripheral blood mononuclear cells (PBMCs), sampled at new diagnosis, from a patient treated with antithyroid drugs. These TCRs come from a woman aged 25 to 39 with Graves disease.

This chain joins TRBV7-3 and TRBJ2-5; TRBD2 agrees at 12 bases. CDR1 and CDR2 (germline): SGHTA, FQGTGA. V shed 5 bases and J 7 bases; nucleotides not matched to a gene: 11. The CDR3 runs to 16 residues. The CDR3 region has the DNA TGTGCCAGCAGCCCAGGACTAGCGGGGTTAAAAGGGACCCAGTACTTC. It encodes CASSPGLAGLKGTQYF.

This clonotype was detected a few times. V and J are TRBV4-3 and TRBJ2-5, with unresolved D. Trimming shortened V by 0 bases and J by 2 bases, and 16 bases separated the two germline ends. Germline CDR1 reads LGHNA; CDR2 reads YSLEER. This CDR3 has 17 amino acids. CDR3 in amino acids: CASSQDPNRPKQETQYF. The CDR3 bases are TGCGCCAGCAGCCAAGATCCAAACAGACCCAAACAAGAGACCCAGTACTTC.

The rearrangement uses TRBV20-1 and TRBJ1-1, with TRBD1 matching over 7 bases. Germline trimming cut 4 bases from V and 6 bases from J; bases unmatched to any gene: 8. The germline V gene encodes CDR1 DFQATT and CDR2 SNEGSKA (reference sequence). This CDR3 spans 13 amino acids. Written as DNA, the CDR3 is TGCAGTGCTACCGGACAGGTTGTCGCTGAAGCTTTCTTT. Amino acids: CSATGQVVAEAFF.

Remarks on this clonotype: Its ends do not fully match the called genes, so a read error is possible. This sequence joins TRBV2 and TRBJ1-2, with TRBD1 as a possible D gene (6 bases). Germline V gene sequence: CDR1 SNHLY, CDR2 FYNNEI. There are 13 residues in the CDR3. CDR3 sequence: CASSVIQTGSPPF. The CDR3 DNA reads TGTGCCAGCAGTGTTATACAGACAGGCTCTCCTCCCTTC.

This clonotype came up a few times. The J gene is TRBJ1-2, the V gene TRBV6-5; D may be TRBD1 (6 bases). CDR1 MNHEY and CDR2 SVGAGI come from the germline V gene. The CDR3 sequence is 16 residues long. The ends were cut back, 2 bases at V and 2 bases at J, with 15 bases in the middle. This chain's CDR3 is CASSYRARTVNYGYTF. The DNA of the CDR3 is TGTGCCAGCAGTTACAGGGCCCGGACAGTCAACTATGGCTACACCTTC.

In its sample, this clonotype was seen many times. The V call is TRBV5-1, the J call TRBJ2-2; a possible D gene is TRBD1 (5 bases). CDR1 SGHRS and CDR2 YFSETQ come from the germline V gene. CDR3 length: 16 residues. V gave up 7 bases and J gave up 3 bases, with 19 bases separating them. In DNA, the CDR3 is TGCGCCAGCTATAACCCCAGGCAGGGTGACACCGGGGAGCTGTTTTTT. Translation gives CASYNPRQGDTGELFF.

There are a few counts of this clonotype. The chain links TRBV20-1 to TRBJ2-7; 9 positions match TRBD1. The CDR3 contains 14 residues. V lost 0 bases to trimming and J lost 3 bases; unmatched junction nucleotides: 3. Per germline, CDR1 DFQATT and CDR2 SNEGSKA (reference sequence). The CDR3 sequence is CSARDPGQGYEQYF. The CDR3 DNA reads as TGCAGTGCTAGAGATCCGGGACAGGGCTACGAGCAGTACTTC.

This clonotype has a count of ten or more. The chain joins TRBV4-2 to TRBJ2-1; D is perhaps TRBD1 or TRBD2 (5 bases each). CDR3 length: 17 residues. The germline V and J ends were trimmed by 0 bases and 0 bases, with 12 bases remaining between them. CDR1 is LGHNA, CDR2 YNFKEQ, per germline. The CDR3 DNA follows: TGTGCCAGCAGCCAAGACCCACAGGAGGCCTCCTACAATGAGCAGTTCTTC. Translated, it gives CASSQDPQEASYNEQFF.

The chain is built from TRBV29-1 and TRBJ2-1; the match to TRBD1 covers 10 bases. Trimming cost V 4 bases and J 9 bases; bases outside gene matches: 6. CDR1 is SQVTM and CDR2 is ANQGSEA in the germline V gene. The CDR3 has 13 amino acids. CDR3 sequence: CSVGQGAWGEQFF. CDR3 DNA: TGCAGCGTTGGACAGGGGGCCTGGGGTGAGCAGTTCTTC.